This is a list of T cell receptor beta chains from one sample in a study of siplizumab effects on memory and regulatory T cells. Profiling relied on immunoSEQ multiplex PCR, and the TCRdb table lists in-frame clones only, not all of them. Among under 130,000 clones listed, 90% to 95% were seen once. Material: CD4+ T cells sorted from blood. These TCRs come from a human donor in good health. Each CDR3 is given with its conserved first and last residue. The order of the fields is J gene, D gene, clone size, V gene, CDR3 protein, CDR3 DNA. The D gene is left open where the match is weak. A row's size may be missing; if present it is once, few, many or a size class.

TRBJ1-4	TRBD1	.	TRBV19	CASSAGQGTLDFEKLFF	TGTGCCAGTAGCGCGGGACAGGGCACCCTTGATTTCGAAAAACTGTTTTTT
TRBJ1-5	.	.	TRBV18	CASSPSGHQPQHF	TGTGCCAGCTCACCATCGGGCCATCAGCCCCAGCATTTT
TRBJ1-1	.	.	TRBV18	CASSPLPENTEAFF	TGTGCCAGCTCACCTCTTCCAGAAAACACTGAAGCTTTCTTT
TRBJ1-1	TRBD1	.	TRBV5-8	CASSSAERQGVTEAFF	TGTGCCAGCAGCTCGGCGGAAAGACAGGGTGTCACTGAAGCTTTCTTT
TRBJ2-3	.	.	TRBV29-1	CSVEPTADTQYF	TGCAGCGTTGAACCGACAGCAGATACGCAGTATTTT
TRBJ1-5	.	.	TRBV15	CATSRLETGGNQPQHF	TGTGCCACCAGCAGACTCGAGACAGGTGGCAATCAGCCCCAGCATTTT
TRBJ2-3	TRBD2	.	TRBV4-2	CASSQDSSGLVFPTDTQYF	TGTGCCAGCAGCCAAGATTCCTCTGGACTAGTTTTTCCCACAGATACGCAGTATTTT
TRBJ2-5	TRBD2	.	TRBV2	CASSPTSGRRETQYF	TGTGCCAGCAGCCCGACTAGCGGGAGGAGAGAGACCCAGTACTTC
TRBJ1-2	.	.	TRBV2	CASTGQIPNYGYTF	TGTGCCAGCACCGGACAGATTCCTAACTATGGCTACACCTTC
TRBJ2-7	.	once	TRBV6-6	CASSAAGPAEQYF	TGTGCCAGCAGCGCGGCGGGCCCCGCCGAGCAGTACTTC
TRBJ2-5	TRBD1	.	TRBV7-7	CASSSTGAGETQYF	TGTGCTAGCAGTTCTACAGGGGCCGGGGAGACCCAGTACTTC
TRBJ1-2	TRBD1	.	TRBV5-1	CASSPRTGDEDYGYTF	TGCGCCAGCAGCCCCAGGACAGGGGATGAGGACTATGGCTACACCTTC
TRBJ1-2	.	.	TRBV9	CASSSGTVYGYTF	TGTGCCAGCAGCTCCGGGACGGTCTATGGCTACACCTTC
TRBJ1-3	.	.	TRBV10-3	CAISGQGLDSGNTIYF	TGTGCCATCAGTGGCCAGGGATTGGACTCTGGAAACACCATATATTTT
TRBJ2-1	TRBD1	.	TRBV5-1	CASSSRQGYSYNEQFF	TGCGCCAGCAGCTCACGACAGGGATACTCCTACAATGAGCAGTTCTTC
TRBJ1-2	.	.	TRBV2	CASSEEGIGYGYTF	TGTGCCAGCAGTGAAGAGGGTATAGGCTATGGCTACACCTTC
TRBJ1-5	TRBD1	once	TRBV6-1	CASSGGLTGGFQPQHF	TGTGCCAGCAGTGGGGGCCTGACAGGGGGCTTTCAGCCCCAGCATTTT
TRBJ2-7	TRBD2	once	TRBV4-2	CASSQGPGLATSGQYF	TGTGCCAGCAGCCAAGGACCTGGATTGGCGACTAGCGGGCAGTACTTC
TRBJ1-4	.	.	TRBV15	CATSRERGPNEKLFF	TGTGCCACCAGCAGAGAAAGGGGACCGAATGAAAAACTGTTTTTT
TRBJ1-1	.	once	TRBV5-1	CASRHRVDTEAFF	TGCGCCAGCAGGCACAGGGTAGACACTGAAGCTTTCTTT
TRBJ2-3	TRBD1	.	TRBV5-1	CASSLSDRGITDTQYF	TGCGCCAGCAGCTTGTCGGACAGGGGGATTACAGATACGCAGTATTTT
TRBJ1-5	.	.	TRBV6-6	CAITPGSNQPQHF	TGTGCCATTACCCCAGGGTCCAATCAGCCCCAGCATTTT
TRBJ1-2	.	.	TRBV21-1	CASSNWSGEFCGYTF	TGTGCCAGCAGCAATTGGTCAGGGGAGTTTTGTGGCTACACCTTC
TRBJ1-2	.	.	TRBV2	CASSEGNNYGYTF	TGTGCCAGCAGTGAAGGAAATAACTATGGCTACACCTTC
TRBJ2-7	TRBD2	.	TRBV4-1	CASSQGLASGYEQYF	TGCGCCAGCAGCCAAGGATTGGCTAGCGGCTACGAGCAGTACTTC
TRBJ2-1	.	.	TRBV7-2	CASSLTVSNEQFF	TGTGCCAGCAGCTTAACCGTCTCCAATGAGCAGTTCTTC
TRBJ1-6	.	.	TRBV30	CAWSKIDGNSPLHF	TGTGCCTGGAGTAAAATAGACGGTAATTCACCCCTCCACTTT
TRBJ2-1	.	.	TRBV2	CASSDEAYSEQFF	TGTGCCAGCTCCGACGAGGCCTACTCTGAGCAGTTCTTC
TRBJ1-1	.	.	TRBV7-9	CASSPQGDTEAFF	TGTGCCAGCAGCCCTCAGGGTGACACTGAAGCTTTCTTT
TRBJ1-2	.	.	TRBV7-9	CASSSRVGGQEGYTF	TGTGCCAGCAGCTCCCGTGTAGGAGGTCAAGAGGGCTACACCTTC